The 9 T cell receptor beta chains given below trace back to one sample, sequenced in a study of blood T cell repertoires in COVID-19. TCRdb's copy holds only in-frame clones and misses some; the assay was immunoSEQ multiplex PCR. The sample has roughly 42,000 clones, roughly 90% seen once; the top ten hold approximately 3%. The sample taken for sequencing was peripheral blood. Source of these receptors: a man aged 45-60 years with active COVID-19.

The V call is TRBV30, the J call TRBJ2-3; unclear D gene. The germline gives CDR1 GTSNPN, CDR2 SVGIG (reference sequence). The V and J ends lost 4 bases and 6 bases respectively, with 8 bases between them. CDR3 length equals 11 residues. CDR3: CAWTLRDTQYF. CDR3 bases: TGTGCCTGGACCTTGAGGGATACGCAGTATTTT.

The chain recombines TRBV7-3 with TRBJ2-1, with D possibly being TRBD1 (5 bases). The V end lost 3 bases, the J end lost 0 bases, and 6 bases lay between the germline ends. Germline V gene lookup returns CDR1 SGHTA and CDR2 FQGTGA. The CDR3 has 14 amino acids. The CDR3 sequence: CASSLGPSYNEQFF. For the CDR3, the DNA is TGTGCCAGCAGCTTGGGGCCCTCCTACAATGAGCAGTTCTTC.

This chain connects TRBV7-2 to TRBJ2-1; 11 nucleotides line up with TRBD2. Germline trimming cut 4 bases from V and 4 bases from J; bases unmatched to any gene: 3. The length of the CDR3 is 15 residues. Per the germline V gene, CDR1 is SGHTA and CDR2 is FQGNSA. CDR3 amino acids: CASSSLAGGYNEQFF. In nucleotides, the CDR3 is TGTGCCAGCAGCTCCCTAGCGGGGGGATACAATGAGCAGTTCTTC.

The chain couples TRBV29-1 to TRBJ2-5; 8 bases align to TRBD2. The CDR3 covers 13 residues. Trimming at V came to 4 bases and at J to 4 bases, leaving 5 bases not matched to a gene. Germline lookup yields CDR1 SQVTM and CDR2 ANQGSEA. CDR3 sequence reads: CSVVVAGTETQYF. The CDR3 nucleotides are TGCAGCGTTGTAGTAGCGGGGACAGAGACCCAGTACTTC. Looking up the rest from reference TRBV29-1 and TRBJ2-5 gives the full variable domain: SAVISQKPSRDICQRGTSLTIQCQVDSQVTMMFWYRQQPGQSLTLIATANQGSEATYESGFVIDKFPISRPNLTFSTLTVSNMSPEDSSIYLCSVVVAGTETQYFGPGTRLLVL.

This clone appeared a single time. V and J are TRBV6-2 or TRBV6-3 and TRBJ2-7; no firm D call. CDR1 is MNHEY and CDR2 is SVGEGT in the germline V gene. Deletions cut 6 bases from V and 1 base from J, with 16 bases between. The CDR3 is 15 residues long. This CDR3 is CASSPGWSLSYEQYF. Written as DNA, the CDR3 is TGTGCCAGCAGCCCCGGGTGGAGTCTTTCCTACGAGCAGTACTTC.

The J gene is TRBJ2-1, the V gene TRBV7-8; weak D call: TRBD1 (5 bases). The CDR3 extends over 13 amino acids. With 5 bases removed from V and 4 bases from J, the gap between germline ends came to 9 bases. Germline V CDR1 and CDR2: SGHVS, FQNEAQ. The chain's CDR3 is CASSPDRYNEQFF. CDR3 bases: TGTGCCAGCAGCCCAGACAGATACAATGAGCAGTTCTTC.

This chain joins TRBV5-8 and TRBJ1-5; D might be TRBD1 (5 bases). Germline CDR1 reads SGHTS; CDR2 reads YDEGEE. The CDR3 is 18 residues long. The V end was cut by 0 bases, the J end by 3 bases, with 19 bases between. This chain's CDR3 is CASSLAAGARGANQPQHF. CDR3 coding DNA: TGTGCCAGCAGCTTGGCCGCTGGGGCTCGCGGGGCCAATCAGCCCCAGCATTTT. Full variable domain (remainder filled in from reference TRBV5-8 and TRBJ1-5): EAGVTQSPTHLIKTRGQQATLRCSPISGHTSVYWYQQALGLGLQFLLWYDEGEERNRGNFPPRFSGRQFPNYSSELNVNALELEDSALYLCASSLAAGARGANQPQHFGDGTRLSIL.

This chain joins TRBV28 and TRBJ1-3, with D possibly TRBD1 on 6 matching bases. V gave up 4 bases and J gave up 4 bases, with 14 bases separating them. Germline assignment: CDR1 MDHEN and CDR2 SYDVKM. This CDR3 is 15 amino acids long. CDR3 region: CASSSGARSGNTIYF. CDR3 in DNA: TGTGCCAGCAGTTCAGGGGCTCGTTCCGGAAACACCATATATTTT.

The gene calls are TRBV18 and TRBJ1-1; possibly TRBD1 for D (6 bases). V dropped 8 bases and J dropped 0 bases, with 16 bases sitting between them. CDR3 length: 15 residues. From germline, CDR1 is KGHSH and CDR2 LQKENI. Here the CDR3 reads CASTTDSRMNTEAFF. CDR3 DNA sequence: TGTGCCAGCACCACGGACAGCCGCATGAACACTGAAGCTTTCTTT.